Given below is one TCR beta chain in context. Its cognate antigen has yet to be identified. Base qualities are missing; no much larger clone stands one base away. The sample is drawn from a study of beta chain features in type 1 diabetes (dated by TCRdb to the late 2010s). In the study overall: Patients and healthy donors did not differ in mean age, gender distribution, total cell number or subset yield. A total of 85 million to 140 million sorted cells were examined across all samples, and the number of cells per subset was strongly correlated with RNA yield. The study compared TCRB repertoires of sorted circulating CD4+ T cell subsets between recently diagnosed type 1 diabetes patients and matched healthy donors. Naive and central memory subsets were obtained from all 30 or so donors, but regulatory and stem cell-like memory subsets were isolated from only 8 patients and roughly eight healthy donors.

Broad study findings and their caveats: A moderate but significant shortening of TCRB CDR3 length was observed in type 1 diabetes patients in all four CD4+ subsets. Sequencing cDNA rather than genomic DNA could over-represent highly expressing activated cells, although activation and CD3 levels did not differ between groups. HLA sub-analyses involved small numbers of individuals, so any influence of HLA type on TCRB rearrangement remained unresolved. Naive, central memory and regulatory TCRB repertoires appeared to be more alike among patients than among healthy donors. PCR might favor shorter templates, but patient and control samples were amplified and corrected together, so any skew would affect both groups equally. At VDJ recombination sites, patients with type 1 diabetes made fewer insertions and deleted more nucleotides, a pattern implying thymic rearrangement abnormalities.

Trimmed from V: 5 bases; trimmed from J: 4 bases; junction bases lacking a gene match: 11. Its CDR3 holds 16 amino acids, cysteine through phenylalanine. Of the read, only the CDR3 DNA is kept; its 48 bases are in frame from base 1. CDR1 and CDR2, looked up from the germline V gene (reference sequence), are LNHNV and YYDKDF. A single peripheral blood draw of approximately 110 mL on average was collected from each donor into heparinised tubes. Using a panel that included CD45RO, CCR7, CD25, CD127, CD95 and CD27, naive, central memory, regulatory and stem cell-like memory CD4+ T cells were sorted on a BD FACSAria II. A purity above 98% was achieved for all sorted populations. PBMCs were isolated right away by Lymphoprep density gradient centrifugation and were stained directly, without culture. So that batch effects would be minimized, each experiment stained and sorted samples in pairs, pairing one healthy donor with one patient.

All of the isolated RNA was reverse transcribed with the High Capacity cDNA Reverse Transcription Kit, so expressed TCRB transcripts were sequenced. Deep immunoSEQ sequencing was performed on naive, central memory and regulatory T cell samples, with an average of about 4 million total reads per sample. Sorted cells were lysed in RLT buffer, and RNA was extracted using DNase-treated RNeasy Micro or Mini kits according to cell number. To prevent cross-contamination, each cell subset was processed individually, whereas patient and healthy donor samples were processed jointly. TCRB sequences were amplified from cDNA with the immunoSEQ multiplex PCR, producing 87-bp fragments spanning the CDR3 region. Sequencing of the amplicons was performed on the Illumina HiSeq platform. As for the authors' bioinformatics: PCR bias was corrected computationally using synthetic template baselines, and reads within Hamming distance 2 were collapsed, with unmergeable singletons discarded. By aligning reads against IMGT, V, D and J genes, CDR3 length, and insertions or deletions at six rearrangement sites were assigned. Within each subset, clonotype counts were normalized to sorted cell number, after which true diversity and Gini coefficients were computed with the tcR R package. The overlap coefficient, calculated on TCRB nucleotide sequences, was used to quantify repertoire sharing. Out-of-frame TCRB sequences from naive cells were analyzed as a proxy for the pre-selection repertoire. TCRdb re-hosts the immuneACCESS table, in-frame sequences only. Its copies lack some clones; in the studies checked, an unresolved V gene accounts for under half of them, and the cause for the rest is not known. For V, J and clone size, that table is used; D and trimming come from the DNA. A total of 900,000 or so clones appear in this sample, under 20% of them only once. The leading ten clones occupy 0.02% to 0.03% of the sample.

The sequence came from a woman between 18 and 29 years old in good health. The specimen sequenced was naive CD4+ T cells from blood. The cell subset or site label, read with the paper, signifies: true naive CD4+ T cells. This chain joins TRBV15 to TRBJ1-5, with 7 middle bases fitting TRBD1. The CDR3 protein: CATSARFAGGNQPQHF. The nucleotide sequence reads TGTGCCACCAGCGCCCGTTTCGCAGGGGGAAATCAGCCCCAGCATTTT.